The 3 T cell receptor beta chains below come from one sample, sequenced in a study of blood T cell repertoires in COVID-19. Assay used: immunoSEQ multiplex PCR; TCRdb lists only in-frame clones, some missing. This sample has some 77,000 clones; roughly 89% occur once, and the top ten carry roughly 8%. Sample: peripheral blood. The receptor set was obtained from a man aged 25-40 years with acute or convalescent COVID-19.

The chain links TRBV19 to TRBJ2-2, with D possibly being TRBD2 (6 bases). This CDR3 spans 16 amino acids. Germline CDR1 and CDR2: LNHDA and SQIVND (reference sequence). V dropped 4 bases and J dropped 1 base, with 13 bases sitting between them. The CDR3 region has the DNA TGTGCCAGTAGTAAGTCGGGAGCCCAGAACACCGGGGAGCTGTTTTTT. It encodes CASSKSGAQNTGELFF.

This sequence joins TRBV7-2 and TRBJ1-5, with D perhaps matching TRBD1 (6 bases). Germline V lookup: CDR1 SGHTA, CDR2 FQGNSA. This CDR3 is 15 amino acids long. V shed 1 base and J shed 7 bases, with 14 bases lying between them. Here the CDR3 reads CASSLGQGLRQPQHF. As DNA, the CDR3 is TGTGCCAGCAGCTTAGGCCAGGGGCTCCGGCAGCCCCAGCATTTT. The full variable domain, completed using reference TRBV7-2 and TRBJ1-5, is GAGVSQSPSNKVTEKGKDVELRCDPISGHTALYWYRQSLGQGLEFLIYFQGNSAPDKSGLPSDRFSAERTGGSVSTLTIQRTQQEDSAVYLCASSLGQGLRQPQHFGDGTRLSIL.

The chain couples TRBV7-9 to TRBJ2-7; D is uncertain. V gave up 5 bases and J gave up 5 bases, with 13 bases separating them. CDR3 size: 13 residues. Germline V lookup: CDR1 SEHNR, CDR2 FQNEAQ (reference sequence). In DNA, the CDR3 is TGTGCCAGCAGCATTACAGACCCCAACGAGCAGTACTTC. It translates to CASSITDPNEQYF.